This T cell receptor (beta chain) was profiled in a study of T cells in Graves' hyperthyroidism and ophthalmopathy (dated by TCRdb to between 2018 and 2021). Notes on the research overall: Peripheral blood was sampled at the time of initial diagnosis, prior to any treatment. Prospective prediction of ophthalmopathy was tested in an independent validation cohort consisting of fewer than 20 hyperthyroidism patients and 15 to 17 patients who later progressed to ophthalmopathy. The paper describes TCR Vbeta CDR3 sequencing of 135 peripheral blood samples, made up of 43 ophthalmopathy patients, 70 to 75 hyperthyroidism patients and approximately 17 progressor patients. The 95 to 100 discovery patients were randomly divided into training and test sets at a 7:3 ratio. In several Graves' hyperthyroidism patients, the study also compared T-cell repertoires from thyroid tissue with T-cell repertoires from blood. Once sampling was done, hyperthyroidism patients were given methimazole at a starting dose of 30 mg daily, whereas ophthalmopathy patients were given high-dose intravenous methylprednisolone. To identify TCR V-J signatures that set the groups apart, the researchers used a discovery cohort of about a hundred patients, made up of roughly 45 with Graves' ophthalmopathy and 55 to 65 with stable Graves' hyperthyroidism.

Trimmed from V: 0 bases; trimmed from J: 3 bases; junction bases lacking a gene match: 2. Including cysteine and phenylalanine, the CDR3 has 16 amino acids. This entry keeps only the CDR3 DNA: 48 bases, framed from base 1. The CDR1 and CDR2 encoded by the germline V gene are KGHDR and SFDVKD. In the ophthalmopathy patients, disease was moderately to severely active, with a Clinical Activity Score of 3 or more, a NOSPECS grade of 4 or more, and a duration of less than 3 months. Patients with uncontrolled infections, other autoimmune diseases, pregnancy or lactation were excluded. Diagnoses were based on clinical symptoms, serum thyroxine and TRAb, thyroid ultrasound and orbital computed tomography. PBMCs were isolated from 8 to 10 ml of fresh peripheral blood by Ficoll-Paque density gradient centrifugation. Total RNA was extracted using Trizol reagent, and RNA quality was assessed on an Agilent 2100 Bioanalyzer.

Here is what the overall study found, with its caveats: No statistical method was used to fix the sample size in advance, and group allocation was not hidden from the investigators. In validation, progression to ophthalmopathy was predicted by the model with 55% to 71% sensitivity and 72.22% specificity, a median of about 6.4 months before onset. A 13 V-J signature model separated ophthalmopathy from stable hyperthyroidism, with around 91% sensitivity and 81.08% specificity in cross-validation and 80%/75% in testing. Blood samples also contained most of the expanded thyroid clonotypes (frequency above 0.001), which suggests that blood repertoires may reflect thyroid immune responses.

The TCR beta CDR3 regions were amplified from RNA transcripts. A first-round RT-PCR of the TCR CDR3 used the HTBI primer set with the Qiagen OneStep RT-PCR kit. Libraries were constructed in a second round of multiplex PCR, after which size selection and purification were performed. Sequencing of the libraries was done on an Illumina HiSeq2000 using paired-end 100 bp reads. The published analysis was carried out like this. Raw data were processed with SOAPnuke, discarding reads with adapters, uncalled bases, mean Phred below 15, or no exact constant-primer or identifier match. COPE v1.2.5 was used to merge high-quality paired reads, and clonotypes were defined as unique nucleotide sequences. MiTCR v1.1 was used to align clonotypes to the IMGT TRBV, TRBD and TRBJ reference segments. The analysis was restricted to V-J combinations with a frequency above 0.0001, which together covered over 99% of the repertoires. The TCS score was defined as F50 (clonal expansion) divided by E x V (chaos), with BLOSUM62-based TCRdist calculated between CDR3 peptides within each V-J. Welch's t-statistics and random forest reduced fewer than 550 V-J features to about 12, which were used in a naive Bayes classifier (R e1071). The public reads were run again by TCRdb, first through fastp at Q25 and then through MiXCR, and only productive beta chains were kept. Every CDR3 protein is listed once, alongside the most common genes and DNA of its rows. These V and J calls are TCRdb output, not the study's own analysis. This sample lists 300,000 to 350,000 distinct CDR3 sequences; around 18% were detected once. The top ten hold around a sixth of the sample.

In this sample, this clonotype turned up many times. It lacks a known antigen. No per-base quality is available; no much larger clone lies one base away. Input material: blood. The clonotype comes from a woman aged 40 to 50 with Graves' ophthalmopathy. The sequence links TRBV24-1 to TRBJ2-2, and 8 junctional nucleotides match TRBD1. In nucleotides, the sequence is TGTGCCACCAGTGATTTGTTGACAGGGGACACCGGGGAGCTGTTTTTT. It specifies CATSDLLTGDTGELFF.